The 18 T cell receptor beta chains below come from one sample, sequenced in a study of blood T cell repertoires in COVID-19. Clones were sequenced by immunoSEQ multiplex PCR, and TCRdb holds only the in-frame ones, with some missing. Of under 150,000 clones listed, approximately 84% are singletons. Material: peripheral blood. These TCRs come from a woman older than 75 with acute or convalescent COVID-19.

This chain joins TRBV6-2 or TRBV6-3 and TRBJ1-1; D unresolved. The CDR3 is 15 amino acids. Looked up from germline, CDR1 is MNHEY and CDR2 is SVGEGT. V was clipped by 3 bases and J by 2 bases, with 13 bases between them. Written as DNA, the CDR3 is TGTGCCAGCAGTTATCCTGGTGGCAGAAACACTGAAGCTTTCTTT. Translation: CASSYPGGRNTEAFF.

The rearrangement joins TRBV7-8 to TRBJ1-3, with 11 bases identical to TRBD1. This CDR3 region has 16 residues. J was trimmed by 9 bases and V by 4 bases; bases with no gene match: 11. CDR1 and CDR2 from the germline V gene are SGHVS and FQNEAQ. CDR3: CASSSRDRGNWGTIYF. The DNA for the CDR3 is TGTGCCAGCAGCTCCCGGGACAGGGGGAATTGGGGCACCATATATTTT.

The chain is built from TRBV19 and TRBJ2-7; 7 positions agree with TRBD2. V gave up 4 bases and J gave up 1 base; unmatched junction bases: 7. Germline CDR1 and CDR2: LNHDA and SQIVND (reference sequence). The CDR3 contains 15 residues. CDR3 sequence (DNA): TGTGCCAGTAGTACCCTTTCTAGCGGATCCTACGAGCAGTACTTC. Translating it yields CASSTLSSGSYEQYF.

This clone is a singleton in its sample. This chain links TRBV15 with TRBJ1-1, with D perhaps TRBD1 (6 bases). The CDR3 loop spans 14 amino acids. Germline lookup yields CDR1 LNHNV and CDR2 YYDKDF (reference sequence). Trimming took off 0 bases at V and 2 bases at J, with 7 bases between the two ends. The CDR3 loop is CATSRDRGNTEAFF. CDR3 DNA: TGTGCCACCAGCAGAGACAGGGGTAACACTGAAGCTTTCTTT.

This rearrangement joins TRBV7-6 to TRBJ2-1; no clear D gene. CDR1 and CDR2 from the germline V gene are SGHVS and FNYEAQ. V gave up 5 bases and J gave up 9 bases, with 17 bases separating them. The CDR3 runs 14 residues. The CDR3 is CASSPSAPLGEQFF. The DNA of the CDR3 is TGTGCCAGCAGCCCTTCCGCCCCCCTCGGTGAGCAGTTCTTC.

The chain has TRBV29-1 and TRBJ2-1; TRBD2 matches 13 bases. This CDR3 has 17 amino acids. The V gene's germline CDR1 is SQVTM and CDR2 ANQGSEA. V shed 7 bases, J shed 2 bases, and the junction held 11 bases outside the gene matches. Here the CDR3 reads CSAHTSGRDLTYNEQFF. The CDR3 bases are TGCAGCGCCCACACTAGCGGGAGGGATCTCACCTACAATGAGCAGTTCTTC.

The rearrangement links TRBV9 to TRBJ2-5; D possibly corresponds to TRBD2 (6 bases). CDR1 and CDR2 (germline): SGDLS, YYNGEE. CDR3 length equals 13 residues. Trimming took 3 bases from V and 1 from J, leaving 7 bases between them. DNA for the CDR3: TGTGCCAGCAGCGGGACTACCCAAGAGACCCAGTACTTC. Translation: CASSGTTQETQYF.

CDR3 DNA sequence: TGTGCCAGCAGCTTAGTCCCGTTTATCGAGACCCAGTACTTC. Protein sequence: CASSLVPFIETQYF. The genes are TRBV7-2 and TRBJ2-5; no reliable D call. This CDR3 contains 14 residues. The germline V and J ends were trimmed by 1 base and 5 bases, with 11 bases remaining between them. Germline V gene lookup returns CDR1 SGHTA and CDR2 FQGNSA.

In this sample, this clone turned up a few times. This CDR3 reads CASSQDRGPGYGYTF. The DNA for the CDR3 is TGTGCCAGCAGCCAAGACAGGGGGCCGGGGTATGGCTACACCTTC. This chain joins TRBV14 and TRBJ1-2; TRBD1 agrees at 8 bases. Trimming at V came to 0 bases and at J to 5 bases, leaving 5 bases not matched to a gene. This CDR3 region has 15 residues. Per the germline V gene, CDR1 is SGHDN and CDR2 is FVKESK.

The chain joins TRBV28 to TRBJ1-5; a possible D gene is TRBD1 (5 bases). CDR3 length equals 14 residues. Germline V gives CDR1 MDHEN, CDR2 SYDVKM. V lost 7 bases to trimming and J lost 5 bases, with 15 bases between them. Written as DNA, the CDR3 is TGTGCCAGCACGACGACAGAGCTCCATCAGCCCCAGCATTTT. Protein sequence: CASTTTELHQPQHF.

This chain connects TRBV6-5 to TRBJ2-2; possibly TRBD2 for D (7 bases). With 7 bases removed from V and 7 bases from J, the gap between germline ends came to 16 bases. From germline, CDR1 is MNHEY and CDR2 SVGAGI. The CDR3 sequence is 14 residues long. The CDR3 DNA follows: TGTGCCAGCAAAAGGGGGGGGGCAGGCGGGGAGCTGTTTTTT. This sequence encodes CASKRGGAGGELFF.

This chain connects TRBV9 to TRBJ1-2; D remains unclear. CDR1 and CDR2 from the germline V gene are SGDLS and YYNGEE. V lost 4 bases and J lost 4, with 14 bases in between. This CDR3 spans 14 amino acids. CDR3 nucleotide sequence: TGTGCCAGCAGCCGAGCTTACCCTCCCTATGGCTACACCTTC. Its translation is CASSRAYPPYGYTF.

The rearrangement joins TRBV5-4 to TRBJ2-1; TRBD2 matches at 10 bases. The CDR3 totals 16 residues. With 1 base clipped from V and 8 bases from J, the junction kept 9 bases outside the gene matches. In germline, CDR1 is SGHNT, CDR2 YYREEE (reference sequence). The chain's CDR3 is CASSLIASGSIDEQFF. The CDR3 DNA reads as TGTGCCAGCAGCTTGATCGCTAGCGGGAGTATCGATGAGCAGTTCTTC.

DNA for the CDR3: TGTGCCAGCAGCGCGGAATCCGGAAGTCACCTAGGGAGCTACGAGCAGTACTTC. It encodes CASSAESGSHLGSYEQYF. The rearrangement links TRBV7-2 to TRBJ2-7, with a tentative D call TRBD2 (5 bases). CDR3 length: 18 residues. Trimming pared 5 bases from V and 3 bases from J, leaving 26 bases between. In germline, CDR1 is SGHTA, CDR2 FQGNSA.

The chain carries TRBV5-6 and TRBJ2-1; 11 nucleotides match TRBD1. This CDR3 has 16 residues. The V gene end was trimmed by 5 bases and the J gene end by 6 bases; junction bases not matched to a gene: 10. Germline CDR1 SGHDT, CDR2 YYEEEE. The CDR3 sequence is CASSAGTGGLGNEQFF. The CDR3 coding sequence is TGTGCCAGCAGTGCAGGGACAGGGGGTTTAGGCAATGAGCAGTTCTTC.

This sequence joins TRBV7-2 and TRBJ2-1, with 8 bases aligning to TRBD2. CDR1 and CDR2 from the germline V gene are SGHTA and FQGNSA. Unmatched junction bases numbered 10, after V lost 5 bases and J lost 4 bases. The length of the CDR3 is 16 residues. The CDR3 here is CASSQRSGGLYNEQFF. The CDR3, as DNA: TGTGCCAGCAGCCAGAGAAGCGGGGGCCTTTACAATGAGCAGTTCTTC.

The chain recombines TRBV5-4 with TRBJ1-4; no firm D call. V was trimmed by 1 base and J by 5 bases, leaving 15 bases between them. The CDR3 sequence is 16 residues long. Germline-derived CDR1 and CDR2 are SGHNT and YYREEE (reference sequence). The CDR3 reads CASSLRRGTGNEKLFF. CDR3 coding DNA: TGTGCCAGCAGCTTGAGGCGGGGAACTGGGAATGAAAAACTGTTTTTT.

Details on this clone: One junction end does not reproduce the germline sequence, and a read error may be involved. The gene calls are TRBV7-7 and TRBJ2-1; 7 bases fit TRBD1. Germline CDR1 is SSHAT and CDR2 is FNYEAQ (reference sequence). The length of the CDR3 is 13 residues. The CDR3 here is CASSLAGGDEQFF. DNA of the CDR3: TGTGCTAGCAGCTTAGCAGGGGGTGATGAGCAGTTCTTC.